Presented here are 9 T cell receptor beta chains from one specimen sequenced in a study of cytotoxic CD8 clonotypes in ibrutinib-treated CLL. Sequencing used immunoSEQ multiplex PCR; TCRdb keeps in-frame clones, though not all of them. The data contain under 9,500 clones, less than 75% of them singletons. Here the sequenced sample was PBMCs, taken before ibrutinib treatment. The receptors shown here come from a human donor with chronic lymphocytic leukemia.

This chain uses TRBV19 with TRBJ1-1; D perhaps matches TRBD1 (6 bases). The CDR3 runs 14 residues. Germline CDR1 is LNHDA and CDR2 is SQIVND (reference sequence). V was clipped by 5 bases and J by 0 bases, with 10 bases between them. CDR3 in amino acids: CASSPGTLNTEAFF. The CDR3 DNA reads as TGTGCCAGTAGTCCAGGGACATTGAACACTGAAGCTTTCTTT.

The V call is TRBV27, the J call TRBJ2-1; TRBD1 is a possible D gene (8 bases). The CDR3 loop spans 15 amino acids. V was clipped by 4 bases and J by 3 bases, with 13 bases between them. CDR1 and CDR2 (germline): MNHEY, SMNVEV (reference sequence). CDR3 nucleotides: TGTGCCAGCAGTTGGGGGGGACAGGTCTACAATGAGCAGTTCTTC. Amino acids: CASSWGGQVYNEQFF.

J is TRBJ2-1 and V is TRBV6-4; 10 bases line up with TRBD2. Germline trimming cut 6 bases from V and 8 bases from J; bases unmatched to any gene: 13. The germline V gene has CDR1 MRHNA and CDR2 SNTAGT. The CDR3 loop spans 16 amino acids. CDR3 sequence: CASSYEAGGPRDEQFF. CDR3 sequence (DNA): TGTGCCAGCAGCTACGAAGCGGGAGGGCCTAGGGATGAGCAGTTCTTC.

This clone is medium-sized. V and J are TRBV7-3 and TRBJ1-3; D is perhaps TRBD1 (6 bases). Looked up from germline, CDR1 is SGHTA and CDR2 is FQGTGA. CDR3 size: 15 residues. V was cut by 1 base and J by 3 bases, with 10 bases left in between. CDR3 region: CASSLSGGYGNTIYF. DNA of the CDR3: TGTGCCAGCAGCTTAAGTGGGGGCTATGGAAACACCATATATTTT.

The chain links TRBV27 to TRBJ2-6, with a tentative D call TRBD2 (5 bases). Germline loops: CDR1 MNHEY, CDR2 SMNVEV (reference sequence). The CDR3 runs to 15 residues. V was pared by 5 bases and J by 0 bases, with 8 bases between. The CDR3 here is CASSPGISGANVLTF. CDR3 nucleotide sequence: TGTGCCAGCAGTCCGGGGATCTCTGGGGCCAACGTCCTGACTTTC.

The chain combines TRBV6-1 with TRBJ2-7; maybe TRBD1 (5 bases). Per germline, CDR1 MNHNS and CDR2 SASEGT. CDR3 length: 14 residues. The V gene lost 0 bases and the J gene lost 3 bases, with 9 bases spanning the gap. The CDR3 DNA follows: TGTGCCAGCAGTGAAGCCAGGGTAGGCTACGAGCAGTACTTC. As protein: CASSEARVGYEQYF.

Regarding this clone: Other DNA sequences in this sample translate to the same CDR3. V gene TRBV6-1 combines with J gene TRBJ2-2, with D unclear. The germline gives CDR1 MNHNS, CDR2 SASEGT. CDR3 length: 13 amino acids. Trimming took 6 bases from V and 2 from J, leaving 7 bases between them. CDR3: CASSRSNTGELFF. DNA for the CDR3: TGTGCCAGCAGCAGGTCCAACACCGGGGAGCTGTTTTTT.

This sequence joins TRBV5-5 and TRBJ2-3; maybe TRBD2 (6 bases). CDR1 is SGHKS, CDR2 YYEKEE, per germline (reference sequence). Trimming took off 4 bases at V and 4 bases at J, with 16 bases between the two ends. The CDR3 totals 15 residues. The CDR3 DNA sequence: TGTGCCAGCAGCGCATCAGGGAGGAGGGCAGATACGCAGTATTTT. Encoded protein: CASSASGRRADTQYF.

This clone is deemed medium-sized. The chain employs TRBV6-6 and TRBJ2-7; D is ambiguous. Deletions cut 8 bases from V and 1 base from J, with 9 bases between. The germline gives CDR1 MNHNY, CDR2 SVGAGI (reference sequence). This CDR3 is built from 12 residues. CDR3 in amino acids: CASREGSYEQYF. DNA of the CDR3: TGTGCCAGCCGCGAAGGATCCTACGAGCAGTACTTC.